This entry lists 26 T cell receptor beta chains sequenced from one sample in a study of T cell responses to AZD1222 COVID-19 vaccine. Clones were read by immunoSEQ multiplex PCR, and TCRdb kept only the in-frame ones, dropping some. The sample records 150,000 or so clones, roughly 90% being singletons. The sample was peripheral blood, taken on day 0 of AZD1222 vaccination. These receptor sequences come from an adult in good health.

The chain couples TRBV3-1 (or the pseudogene TRBV3-2) to TRBJ1-2, with a weak D call TRBD1 (6 bases). The germline CDR1 and CDR2 sequences are LGHDT and YNNKEL (reference sequence). The V and J ends lost 0 bases and 5 bases respectively, with 16 bases between them. The CDR3 spans 16 residues. The CDR3 coding sequence is TGTGCCAGCAGCCAAGATGGGGGCAGGGGCCCGTATGGCTACACCTTC. Its translation: CASSQDGGRGPYGYTF.

The chain is built from TRBV6-5 and TRBJ2-2; D could derive from TRBD1 or TRBD2 (6 bases each). The CDR3 totals 15 residues. Trimming removed 3 bases from V and 7 bases from J, with 15 bases in between. Germline CDR1 reads MNHEY; CDR2 reads SVGAGI. The CDR3 nucleotides read TGTGCCAGCAGTTATCATGGGGGGCTGGACGGGGAGCTGTTTTTT. Its translation is CASSYHGGLDGELFF.

The chain links TRBV7-9 to TRBJ2-1; a possible D gene is TRBD2 (5 bases). Trimming left V 11 bases short and J 2 bases short, with 19 bases between. The CDR3 is made up of 15 amino acids. Per the germline V gene, CDR1 is SEHNR and CDR2 is FQNEAQ (reference sequence). The CDR3 nucleotides read TGTGCCTCCCGGGGAGAGGCGACTGCCTACAATGAGCAGTTCTTC. Its translation is CASRGEATAYNEQFF.

Only one count was recorded for this clone. The J gene is TRBJ2-2, the V gene TRBV9; 11 bases are shared with TRBD2. Unmatched junction bases numbered 6, after V lost 6 bases and J lost 2 bases. CDR1 SGDLS and CDR2 YYNGEE come from the germline V gene. The CDR3 totals 16 residues. CDR3 DNA: TGTGCCAGCACAAGAACTAGCGGGAGTAACACCGGGGAGCTGTTTTTT. Its protein is CASTRTSGSNTGELFF.

This sequence joins TRBV6-5 and TRBJ1-1; 8 bases match TRBD1. This CDR3 is built from 14 residues. CDR1 MNHEY and CDR2 SVGAGI come from the germline V gene. Trimming at V came to 5 bases and at J to 1 base, leaving 3 bases not matched to a gene. The CDR3 region is CASSRDRSNTEAFF. In DNA, the CDR3 is TGTGCCAGCAGTCGGGACAGGTCGAACACTGAAGCTTTCTTT.

V usage is TRBV21-1 and J usage is TRBJ2-7; the table's D call TRBD2 went unverified against the DNA. TRBV21-1 counts as a pseudogene. The CDR3 is 18 amino acids. DNA for the CDR3: TGTGCCAGCAGCAAATCCCCGTGCCCGGGACTAGCGAAGAACGAGCAGTACTTC. Translated, it gives CASSKSPCPGLAKNEQYF.

The chain recombines TRBV27 with TRBJ1-5; D gene ambiguous. This CDR3 spans 14 amino acids. In germline, CDR1 is MNHEY, CDR2 SMNVEV (reference sequence). With 0 bases removed from V and 12 bases from J, the gap between germline ends came to 15 bases. The CDR3 region has the DNA TGTGCCAGCAGTTTATCCCTGGACGGAGGTAGCCAGCATTTT. It codes for CASSLSLDGGSQHF.

The chain is built from TRBV19 and TRBJ2-2; 7 bases are shared with TRBD1. Losses at the gene ends were 4 bases for V and 4 bases for J; bases not matched to a gene: 6. This CDR3 comprises 15 residues. Germline-derived CDR1 and CDR2 are LNHDA and SQIVND (reference sequence). For the CDR3, the DNA is TGTGCCAGTAGTACCACAGGGGTTGGCACCGGGGAGCTGTTTTTT. Its translation: CASSTTGVGTGELFF.

The chain recombines TRBV28 with TRBJ2-1; 7 bases line up with TRBD2. With V trimmed by 6 bases and J by 7 bases, 12 bases remained unmatched. CDR3 length equals 15 residues. Germline CDR1 MDHEN, CDR2 SYDVKM. The CDR3: CASSPPPGGRNEQFF. The CDR3 region has the DNA TGTGCCAGCAGCCCTCCCCCGGGAGGACGGAATGAGCAGTTCTTC.

The rearrangement joins TRBV28 to TRBJ1-6; D is uncertain. Germline CDR1 and CDR2: MDHEN and SYDVKM. Trimming took 3 bases from V and 7 from J, leaving 13 bases between them. This CDR3 has 15 residues. CDR3 sequence: CASSFQSLGNSPLHF. CDR3 coding DNA: TGTGCCAGCAGTTTTCAGTCGCTGGGGAATTCACCCCTCCACTTT.

The J gene is TRBJ2-7, the V gene TRBV3-1 (or the pseudogene TRBV3-2), with D perhaps TRBD2 (5 bases). Per germline, CDR1 LGHDT and CDR2 YNNKEL (reference sequence). The CDR3 has 14 residues. Trimming took off 4 bases at V and 2 bases at J, with 12 bases between the two ends. CDR3 DNA sequence: TGTGCCAGCAGCCCTATTGACGGGACCTACGAGCAGTACTTC. This sequence encodes CASSPIDGTYEQYF.

The chain uses TRBV2 and TRBJ2-7, with 9 bases that match TRBD2. Looked up from germline, CDR1 is SNHLY and CDR2 is FYNNEI. This CDR3 is built from 16 residues. V trimming: 3 bases; J trimming: 2 bases; junction bases outside the gene matches: 8. CDR3 coding DNA: TGTGCCAGCAGTGAGGGTCTAGCGGGACTCCCCTACGAGCAGTACTTC. Amino acid sequence: CASSEGLAGLPYEQYF. The whole variable domain, filled in from reference TRBV2 and TRBJ2-7, reads EPEVTQTPSHQVTQMGQEVILRCVPISNHLYFYWYRQILGQKVEFLVSFYNNEISEKSEIFDDQFSVERPDGSNFTLKIRSTKLEDSAMYFCASSEGLAGLPYEQYFGPGTRLTVT.

This chain uses TRBV4-1 with TRBJ2-5; D may be TRBD2 (6 bases). V was trimmed by 0 bases and J by 3 bases, leaving 17 bases between them. This CDR3 contains 17 residues. Germline V gene data show CDR1 as MGHRA and CDR2 as YSYEKL. The CDR3 DNA reads as TGCGCCAGCAGCCAAGATCCTGCGGGATTGATTAAAGAGACCCAGTACTTC. It encodes CASSQDPAGLIKETQYF.

The rearrangement joins TRBV6-1 to TRBJ2-5; no firm D call. CDR1 and CDR2 (germline): MNHNS, SASEGT. The V end was cut by 2 bases, the J end by 2 bases, with 12 bases between. The CDR3 covers 15 residues. For the CDR3, the DNA is TGTGCCAGCAGTGAACTTGACTGGGCACAAGAGACCCAGTACTTC. Translation gives CASSELDWAQETQYF.

The chain links TRBV6-2 or TRBV6-3 to TRBJ1-1, with a weak D call TRBD1 (6 bases). The CDR3 contains 14 residues. The germline CDR1 and CDR2 sequences are MNHEY and SVGEGT. Trimming removed 2 bases at V and 6 bases at J, with 13 bases between. The CDR3 DNA reads TGTGCCAGCAGTTACCTTCCAGGGGTGGCTGAAGCTTTCTTT. Its translation is CASSYLPGVAEAFF.

V usage is TRBV9 and J usage is TRBJ1-4; tentative D call: TRBD1 (5 bases). The V and J ends lost 6 bases and 0 bases respectively, with 9 bases between them. In germline, CDR1 is SGDLS, CDR2 YYNGEE. The CDR3 consists of 14 residues. CDR3: CASNGGATNEKLFF. The CDR3 coding sequence is TGTGCCAGCAACGGGGGGGCAACTAATGAAAAACTGTTTTTT.

CDR3 nucleotide sequence: TGTGCCAGCAGTGGAGGGGTAACCGTTGTCACAGATACGCAGTATTTT. This gives the protein CASSGGVTVVTDTQYF. The V call is TRBV6-1, the J call TRBJ2-3, with D perhaps TRBD1 or TRBD2 (5 bases each). Looked up from germline, CDR1 is MNHNS and CDR2 is SASEGT. This CDR3 comprises 16 residues. The V gene lost 4 bases and the J gene lost 2 bases, with 16 bases spanning the gap.

The chain employs TRBV16 and TRBJ1-1, with D possibly TRBD1 on 5 matching bases. CDR1 is KGHSY, CDR2 FQNENV, per germline. This CDR3 comprises 17 residues. V was trimmed by 1 base and J by 0 bases, leaving 15 bases between them. The CDR3 DNA reads as TGTGCCAGCAGCCAATGGGGGGGTAGAGGCCTGAACACTGAAGCTTTCTTT. This gives the protein CASSQWGGRGLNTEAFF.

The chain couples TRBV27 to TRBJ1-6; no reliable D call. The CDR3 runs to 15 residues. V was cut by 5 bases and J by 7 bases, with 15 bases left in between. The V gene's germline CDR1 is MNHEY and CDR2 SMNVEV (reference sequence). The DNA for the CDR3 is TGTGCCAGCAGTGCAAGACCGTTGTACAATTCACCCCTCCACTTT. Translated, it gives CASSARPLYNSPLHF.

This chain connects TRBV4-2 to TRBJ2-1, with D hard to call. V lost 4 bases to trimming and J lost 8 bases, with 18 bases between them. CDR3 length equals 15 residues. Germline-derived CDR1 and CDR2 are LGHNA and YNFKEQ. The CDR3 loop reads CASSPGVGRLDEQFF. The CDR3 DNA reads TGTGCCAGCAGCCCTGGGGTGGGTAGGTTGGATGAGCAGTTCTTC.

J is TRBJ1-1 and V is TRBV10-3; D uncertain. The length of the CDR3 is 14 residues. Germline values: CDR1 ENHRY, CDR2 SYGVKD. V lost 0 bases and J 1 base, leaving 6 bases between the germline ends. The CDR3 DNA reads TGTGCCATCAGTGAGTCCAGGCAGAACACTGAAGCTTTCTTT. It encodes CAISESRQNTEAFF.

J is TRBJ2-7 and V is TRBV5-6, with D perhaps TRBD1 (5 bases). Trimming took 2 bases from V and 0 from J, leaving 9 bases between them. CDR1 and CDR2 from the germline V gene are SGHDT and YYEEEE. CDR3 size: 14 residues. CDR3 amino acids: CASSLDSYSYEQYF. As DNA, the CDR3 is TGTGCCAGCAGCTTAGACAGTTACTCCTACGAGCAGTACTTC.

The rearrangement links TRBV18 to TRBJ2-7; D is undetermined. Trimming removed 0 bases at V and 9 bases at J, with 9 bases between. Germline V gene sequence: CDR1 KGHSH, CDR2 LQKENI. The CDR3 totals 12 residues. CDR3 bases: TGTGCCAGCTCACCACCGGACGGGCGGCAGTACTTC. This translates into CASSPPDGRQYF.

The chain links TRBV6-2 or TRBV6-3 to TRBJ2-3; TRBD2 matches at 9 bases. Unmatched junction bases numbered 4, after V lost 2 bases and J lost 4 bases. CDR1 is MNHEY and CDR2 is SVGEGT in the germline V gene. The CDR3 contains 15 residues. CDR3 residues: CASSYRGGAPDTQYF. The CDR3 DNA is TGTGCCAGCAGTTACCGCGGGGGGGCCCCAGATACGCAGTATTTT.

The genes are TRBV11-2 and TRBJ2-3; 8 bases align to TRBD2. Trimming took 1 base from V and 5 from J; bases not matched to a gene: 5. CDR1 is SGHAT and CDR2 is FQNNGV in the germline V gene. The CDR3 is made up of 15 amino acids. The CDR3 reads CASSLAAGGGDTQYF. CDR3 in DNA: TGTGCCAGCAGCTTAGCGGCGGGGGGAGGAGATACGCAGTATTTT.

The chain recombines TRBV19 with TRBJ2-3, with 10 positions matching TRBD1. V shed 1 base and J 2 bases; nucleotides not matched to a gene: 3. Germline CDR1 reads LNHDA; CDR2 reads SQIVND (reference sequence). This CDR3 comprises 16 residues. This CDR3 is CASSIGDRGPTDTQYF. The CDR3 coding sequence is TGTGCCAGTAGTATAGGAGACAGGGGGCCCACAGATACGCAGTATTTT.